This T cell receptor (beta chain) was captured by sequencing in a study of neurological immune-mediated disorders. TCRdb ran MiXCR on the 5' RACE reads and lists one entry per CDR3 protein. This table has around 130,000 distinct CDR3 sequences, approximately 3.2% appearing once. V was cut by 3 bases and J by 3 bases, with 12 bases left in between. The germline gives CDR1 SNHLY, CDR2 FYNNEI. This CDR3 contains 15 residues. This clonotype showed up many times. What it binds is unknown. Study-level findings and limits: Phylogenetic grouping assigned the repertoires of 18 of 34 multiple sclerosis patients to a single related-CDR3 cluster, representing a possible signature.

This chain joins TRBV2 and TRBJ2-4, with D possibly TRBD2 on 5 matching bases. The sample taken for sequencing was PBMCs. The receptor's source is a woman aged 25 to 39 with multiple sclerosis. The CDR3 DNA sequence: TGTGCCAGCAGTGAGGCTGACGAGGGCAAAAACATTCAGTACTTC. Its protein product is CASSEADEGKNIQYF.